Listed here are 19 T cell receptor beta chains from one sample, sequenced in a study of blood T cell repertoires in COVID-19. The protocol was immunoSEQ multiplex PCR, while the TCRdb copy is restricted to in-frame clones and leaves out a portion. The data contain roughly 17,000 clones, about 81% of them seen just once; the ten biggest clones take up roughly 8.1%. The specimen sequenced was peripheral blood. The source is a man aged 55 to 69 with acute or convalescent COVID-19.

This clone was recorded a few times. The chain employs TRBV5-6 and TRBJ1-2, with 7 positions matching TRBD1. V shed 3 bases and J 3 bases; nucleotides not matched to a gene: 5. CDR3 length: 14 amino acids. Germline loops: CDR1 SGHDT, CDR2 YYEEEE. CDR3 in amino acids: CASSWDSDYYGYTF. In DNA form, the CDR3 reads TGTGCCAGCAGCTGGGACAGTGATTACTATGGCTACACCTTC. The full variable domain, its missing parts supplied by reference TRBV5-6 and TRBJ1-2, is DAGVTQSPTHLIKTRGQQVTLRCSPKSGHDTVSWYQQALGQGPQFIFQYYEEEERQRGNFPDRFSGHQFPNYSSELNVNALLLGDSALYLCASSWDSDYYGYTFGSGTRLTVV.

This clone turned up a few times. Here the CDR3 reads CASSQGIGQGAGNTIYF. The CDR3 DNA follows: TGTGCCAGCAGCCAAGGGATTGGACAGGGGGCTGGAAACACCATATATTTT. The rearrangement uses TRBV4-2 and TRBJ1-3, with 10 bases identical to TRBD1. V trimming: 1 base; J trimming: 2 bases; junction bases outside the gene matches: 5. The CDR3 runs 17 residues. Germline V lookup: CDR1 LGHNA, CDR2 YNFKEQ.

In this sample, this clone turned up once. V usage is TRBV5-4 and J usage is TRBJ1-2; TRBD1 is a possible D gene (5 bases). This CDR3 region has 13 residues. V lost 0 bases and J lost 3, with 6 bases in between. Germline CDR1 SGHNT, CDR2 YYREEE (reference sequence). The CDR3 loop is CASSLGRDYGYTF. The DNA of the CDR3 is TGTGCCAGCAGCTTGGGCAGGGACTATGGCTACACCTTC.

The chain links TRBV11-2 to TRBJ2-3, with 7 bases that match TRBD2. Trimming removed 6 bases from V and 3 bases from J; junction bases left unmatched: 15. CDR3 length equals 17 residues. Germline CDR1 and CDR2: SGHAT and FQNNGV. CDR3 DNA sequence: TGTGCCAGCAGGTCGATTAGCGGGCGCACAATGACAGATACGCAGTATTTT. Residues: CASRSISGRTMTDTQYF.

The gene calls are TRBV5-1 and TRBJ1-3; D gene unclear. The CDR3 contains 16 residues. Germline lookup yields CDR1 SGHRS and CDR2 YFSETQ. V was trimmed by 1 base and J by 0 bases, leaving 11 bases between them. The chain's CDR3 is CASSLSPVSSGNTIYF. The CDR3 nucleotides read TGCGCCAGCAGCTTGTCGCCGGTAAGCTCTGGAAACACCATATATTTT. The complete variable domain, with remaining parts taken from reference TRBV5-1 and TRBJ1-3, reads KAGVTQTPRYLIKTRGQQVTLSCSPISGHRSVSWYQQTPGQGLQFLFEYFSETQRNKGNFPGRFSGRQFSNSRSEMNVSTLELGDSALYLCASSLSPVSSGNTIYFGEGSWLTVV.

This clone was seen only once. V is TRBV24-1 and J is TRBJ2-3, with 10 bases that match TRBD2. Germline V gene sequence: CDR1 KGHDR, CDR2 SFDVKD. J lost 4 bases, V lost 2 bases, and 8 bases had no gene match. This CDR3 contains 17 residues. The CDR3 spells CATSDSLPSGGADTQYF. The CDR3 bases are TGTGCCACCAGTGATTCCCTACCTAGCGGGGGCGCAGATACGCAGTATTTT.

The gene calls are TRBV4-1 and TRBJ1-1; possible D gene TRBD1, 5 bases. The CDR3 runs to 15 residues. CDR1 is MGHRA and CDR2 is YSYEKL in the germline V gene. Trimming shortened V by 1 base and J by 5 bases, and 14 bases separated the two germline ends. The CDR3 DNA follows: TGCGCCAGCAGCCAAGCCCCAGGGTCGGTGACTGAAGCTTTCTTT. Protein sequence: CASSQAPGSVTEAFF.

The chain couples TRBV4-1 to TRBJ2-3, with 8 nucleotides matching TRBD1. CDR1 is MGHRA, CDR2 YSYEKL, per germline. Losses at the gene ends were 3 bases for V and 0 bases for J; bases not matched to a gene: 14. This CDR3 has 19 amino acids. The CDR3 sequence is CASSHPLSGTGLSTDTQYF. CDR3 in DNA: TGCGCCAGCAGCCACCCACTTTCCGGGACAGGATTAAGCACAGATACGCAGTATTTT.

This chain joins TRBV4-1 and TRBJ1-1, with TRBD1 identical over 7 bases. Germline CDR1 is MGHRA and CDR2 is YSYEKL. After removal of 4 bases from V and 11 bases from J, the junction contained 4 bases not matched to a gene. The CDR3 is 11 residues long. CDR3 in amino acids: CASSRGTVAFF. The CDR3 nucleotides read TGCGCCAGCAGCCGTGGGACAGTGGCTTTCTTT.

The chain couples TRBV7-6 to TRBJ1-3; D is unresolved. Trimming took 1 base from V and 0 from J, leaving 16 bases between them. The germline CDR1 and CDR2 sequences are SGHVS and FNYEAQ. The CDR3 is 18 amino acids. CDR3 residues: CASSLVIGGVSSGNTIYF. CDR3 nucleotides: TGTGCCAGCAGCTTAGTTATCGGCGGGGTGAGCTCTGGAAACACCATATATTTT.

The J gene is TRBJ1-1, the V gene TRBV10-2, with D maybe TRBD1 (5 bases). V was cut by 3 bases and J by 3 bases, with 14 bases left in between. The CDR3 covers 15 residues. The V gene's germline CDR1 is WSHSY and CDR2 SAAADI. In DNA, the CDR3 is TGCGCCAGCAGTGACCCGGGGGGGTCCCACACTGAAGCTTTCTTT. Translated: CASSDPGGSHTEAFF.

J is TRBJ1-6 and V is TRBV19; the D is unclear. CDR3 size: 13 residues. V lost 0 bases to trimming and J lost 12 bases, with 9 bases between them. The germline V gene has CDR1 LNHDA and CDR2 SQIVND (reference sequence). The CDR3 DNA reads TGTGCCAGTAGTATAGATCGGGGTCGACCCCTCCACTTT. Its protein is CASSIDRGRPLHF.

Worth noting for this clone: The same CDR3 can be traced to other DNA sequences in this sample. The V call is TRBV9, the J call TRBJ2-5; D may be TRBD2 (5 bases). The V end was cut by 1 base, the J end by 3 bases, with 7 bases between. This CDR3 is 13 amino acids long. CDR1 and CDR2 from the germline V gene are SGDLS and YYNGEE. The CDR3 coding sequence is TGTGCCAGCAGCGTACGGGGTGAAGAGACCCAGTACTTC. Translation: CASSVRGEETQYF.

As concerns this clone: The sample carries other DNA sequences with the same CDR3. The chain couples TRBV2 to TRBJ1-5; D call uncertain. This CDR3 has 12 amino acids. The germline V gene has CDR1 SNHLY and CDR2 FYNNEI. Trimming took 6 bases from V and 4 from J, leaving 7 bases between them. CDR3 sequence reads: CASSGRNQPQHF. CDR3 nucleotide sequence: TGTGCCAGCAGCGGCAGGAATCAGCCCCAGCATTTT.

The chain couples TRBV27 to TRBJ2-4; D is possibly TRBD2 (6 bases). CDR1 and CDR2 (germline): MNHEY, SMNVEV (reference sequence). Trimming stripped 7 bases from V and 5 bases from J, with 18 bases between. The CDR3 runs 15 residues. In nucleotides, the CDR3 is TGTGCCAGCATGCCGGATTTGGGGGGAGAAAACATTCAGTACTTC. Its translation is CASMPDLGGENIQYF.

In this sample, this clone turned up once. J is TRBJ1-4 and V is TRBV9; 7 positions match TRBD1. Germline CDR1 reads SGDLS; CDR2 reads YYNGEE. V lost 0 bases and J lost 10; bases outside the gene matches: 9. This CDR3 comprises 15 residues. CDR3 residues: CASSVEQGNEGKLFF. The DNA for the CDR3 is TGTGCCAGCAGCGTAGAACAGGGGAACGAGGGAAAACTGTTTTTT.

The CDR3 region has the DNA TGTGCCACCAGTGCCAGGGGGAATAATTCACCCCTCCACTTT. The encoded protein is CATSARGNNSPLHF. V usage is TRBV24-1 and J usage is TRBJ1-6, with 7 positions matching TRBD1. The CDR3 is 14 residues long. Looked up from germline, CDR1 is KGHDR and CDR2 is SFDVKD. The V gene end was trimmed by 5 bases and the J gene end by 5 bases; junction bases not matched to a gene: 2.

This clone was observed once. The chain is built from TRBV28 and TRBJ2-5, with a weak D call TRBD1 (5 bases). CDR3 size: 14 residues. Per the germline V gene, CDR1 is MDHEN and CDR2 is SYDVKM. V was pared by 5 bases and J by 2 bases, with 12 bases between. CDR3: CASSGRQGQETQYF. The DNA for the CDR3 is TGTGCCAGCAGTGGGCGGCAGGGTCAAGAGACCCAGTACTTC.

This clone was observed once. The chain combines TRBV12-5 with TRBJ2-2; perhaps TRBD1 as D (6 bases). Germline V CDR1 and CDR2: LGHNT, FRNRAP. This CDR3 region has 12 residues. The V gene lost 4 bases and the J gene lost 9 bases, with 9 bases spanning the gap. DNA of the CDR3: TGTGCTAGTGGTTCGGGACACCGGGAGCTGTTTTTT. Translated: CASGSGHRELFF.